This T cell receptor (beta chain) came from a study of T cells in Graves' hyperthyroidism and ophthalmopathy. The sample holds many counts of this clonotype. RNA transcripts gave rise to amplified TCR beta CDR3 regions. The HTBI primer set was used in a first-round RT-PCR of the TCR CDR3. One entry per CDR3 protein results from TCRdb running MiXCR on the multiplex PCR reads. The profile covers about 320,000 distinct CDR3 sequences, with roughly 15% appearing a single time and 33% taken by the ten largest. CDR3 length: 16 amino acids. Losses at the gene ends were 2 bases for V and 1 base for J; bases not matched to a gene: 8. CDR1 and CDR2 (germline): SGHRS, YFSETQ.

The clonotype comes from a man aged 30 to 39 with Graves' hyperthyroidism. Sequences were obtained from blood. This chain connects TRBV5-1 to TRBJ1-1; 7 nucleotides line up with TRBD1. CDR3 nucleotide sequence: TGCGCCAGCAGCTTAGGCCCGGGGACAGAGAACACTGAAGCTTTCTTT. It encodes CASSLGPGTENTEAFF.